This is a list of T cell receptor beta chains from one sample in a study of graft-versus-host responses after intestinal transplantation. Some clones are missing from TCRdb's copy, which holds only in-frame ones; the method was immunoSEQ multiplex PCR. This table holds over 65,000 clones, about 92% found once. The specimen comprised PBMCs, sampled 98 days after intestinal transplantation. The receptor source for this set is a human patient who received an intestinal transplant, so some T cells may come from the graft donor. Each CDR3 is given with its conserved first and last residue. Each record gives: D gene, J gene, V gene, clone size, CDR3 DNA, CDR3 protein. A D gene is named only where the DNA matches it firmly. Clone sizes are given selectively: once, few, many, or a class where the clone is expanded.

>TRBD2|TRBJ2-5|TRBV4-2|once
TGTGCCAGCAGCCAACCCCTAGCGGGGGGACAAGAGACCCAGTACTTC
CASSQPLAGGQETQYF
>-|TRBJ1-1|TRBV25-1|-
TGTGCCAGCAGTGCCGGGACTCACGCCGAAGCTTTCTTT
CASSAGTHAEAFF
>-|TRBJ1-1|TRBV5-6|-
TGTGCCAGCAGCTTGGCCAGTGCCCTTATGAACACTGAAGCTTTCTTT
CASSLASALMNTEAFF
>TRBD2|TRBJ2-5|TRBV6-6|-
TGTGCCAGCAGTTACGGGGCGGGGGACCAAGAGACCCAGTACTTC
CASSYGAGDQETQYF
>-|TRBJ1-1|TRBV6-1|-
TGTGCCACCTCCGGGACGGACTACACTGAAGCTTTCTTT
CATSGTDYTEAFF
>-|TRBJ2-3|TRBV4-1|-
TGCGCCAGCAGCCAAGTTCTGGGCGGCGGCCCTGACACAGATACGCAGTATTTT
CASSQVLGGGPDTDTQYF
>TRBD1|TRBJ2-1|TRBV5-6|-
TGTGCCAGCAGTCTCCCTGGGACAGCCTACAATGAGCAGTTCTTC
CASSLPGTAYNEQFF
>TRBD2|TRBJ2-5|TRBV5-1|-
TGCGCCAGCAGCCCTTCACGGGGGGGCCCAGAGACCCAGTACTTC
CASSPSRGGPETQYF
>-|TRBJ2-3|TRBV7-6|-
TGTGCCAGCAGCTTAGCAGGAGGACCCAACACAGATACGCAGTATTTT
CASSLAGGPNTDTQYF
>TRBD2|TRBJ2-7|TRBV28|-
TGTGCCAGCAGCAATACCTGGGGGGGCTACGAGCAGTACTTC
CASSNTWGGYEQYF